Listed below are T cell receptor beta chains from one sample, sequenced in a study of CD8+ T cells in alopecia areata. Sequencing used immunoSEQ multiplex PCR; TCRdb keeps in-frame clones, though not all of them. The sample contains some 190,000 clones, under 70% of which appear only once. The sample was CD4+ T cells sorted from blood, taken at approximately week 44, from a patient treated with tofacitinib. All receptors come from a human donor with alopecia areata. The CDR3 runs from the conserved cysteine through the conserved F or W. Fields, in order: clone size, V gene, J gene, CDR3 protein. Expanded clones get a size class; other rows say once, few or many, or leave the size out.

clone_size: once; v_call: TRBV18; j_call: TRBJ2-5; cdr3_aa: CASSLAGQFYETQYF
clone_size: few; v_call: TRBV7-2; j_call: TRBJ2-5; cdr3_aa: CASSPRLGREETQYF
clone_size: .; v_call: TRBV27; j_call: TRBJ2-1; cdr3_aa: CASSPRGGRDNEQFF
clone_size: .; v_call: TRBV10-3; j_call: TRBJ1-2; cdr3_aa: CAISAGQGYGYTF
clone_size: .; v_call: TRBV27; j_call: TRBJ1-1; cdr3_aa: CASSLRKSNTEAFF
clone_size: few; v_call: TRBV7-3; j_call: TRBJ2-3; cdr3_aa: CASSVSGHSTDTQYF
clone_size: few; v_call: TRBV5-1; j_call: TRBJ1-5; cdr3_aa: CASSLTGTGNQPQHF
clone_size: .; v_call: TRBV29-1; j_call: TRBJ2-3; cdr3_aa: CSVTGTGGSDTQYF
clone_size: .; v_call: TRBV30; j_call: TRBJ2-5; cdr3_aa: CAWSVEVTQYF
clone_size: .; v_call: TRBV30; j_call: TRBJ2-7; cdr3_aa: CAWSAGISQYF
clone_size: .; v_call: TRBV7-2; j_call: TRBJ1-5; cdr3_aa: CASSLGGQGNQPQHF
clone_size: .; v_call: TRBV6-1; j_call: TRBJ1-4; cdr3_aa: CASSEATGAGEKLFF
clone_size: .; v_call: TRBV27; j_call: TRBJ2-7; cdr3_aa: CASSFRGLAPYEQYF
clone_size: .; v_call: TRBV6-5; j_call: TRBJ1-2; cdr3_aa: CASSRSQGQYGYTF
clone_size: .; v_call: TRBV6-4; j_call: TRBJ2-1; cdr3_aa: CASSLTSGGANEQFF
clone_size: .; v_call: TRBV30; j_call: TRBJ2-7; cdr3_aa: CAWSALGGQQYF
clone_size: .; v_call: TRBV29-1; j_call: TRBJ2-7; cdr3_aa: CSVQDRQQYF
clone_size: .; v_call: TRBV29-1; j_call: TRBJ2-7; cdr3_aa: CSVLRDTYEQYF
clone_size: .; v_call: TRBV5-1; j_call: TRBJ2-1; cdr3_aa: CASSTQGLRYNEQFF
clone_size: few; v_call: TRBV30; j_call: TRBJ2-5; cdr3_aa: CAWGGRQGAQYF
clone_size: .; v_call: TRBV11-2; j_call: TRBJ2-1; cdr3_aa: CASSLALASMAPQFF
clone_size: .; v_call: TRBV11-3; j_call: TRBJ1-1; cdr3_aa: CASSLVGRQGMNTEAFF
clone_size: .; v_call: TRBV4-3; j_call: TRBJ2-1; cdr3_aa: CASSLERGQDNEQFF
clone_size: few; v_call: TRBV2; j_call: TRBJ1-2; cdr3_aa: CASSIQKNYGYTF
clone_size: .; v_call: TRBV7-2; j_call: TRBJ1-2; cdr3_aa: CASSSGQTLYGYTF
clone_size: .; v_call: TRBV29-1; j_call: TRBJ2-7; cdr3_aa: CSIRQGVHEQYF
clone_size: .; v_call: TRBV6-5; j_call: TRBJ1-6; cdr3_aa: CASSGPSSYNSPLHF
clone_size: .; v_call: TRBV20-1; j_call: TRBJ2-7; cdr3_aa: CSARTGYEQYF
clone_size: .; v_call: TRBV29-1; j_call: TRBJ2-1; cdr3_aa: CSVYKGNEQFF
clone_size: few; v_call: TRBV29-1; j_call: TRBJ1-1; cdr3_aa: CSVDGSMNTEAFF
clone_size: .; v_call: TRBV10-3; j_call: TRBJ2-3; cdr3_aa: CATVAGAGDTQYF
clone_size: .; v_call: TRBV29-1; j_call: TRBJ1-2; cdr3_aa: CSVEDLGGANGYTF
clone_size: few; v_call: TRBV2; j_call: TRBJ2-1; cdr3_aa: CATTQSAGSYNEQFF